The present entry profiles one TCR beta chain with its context. Its antigen is currently unknown. This entry is derived from a study of CD8 T cells in ankylosing spondylitis. Study-level findings and limits: Seven or eight highly homologous variants made up a TCR beta motif, and this motif appeared characteristic of ankylosing spondylitis blood.

One entry per CDR3 protein results from TCRdb running MiXCR on the 5' RACE reads. The table has around 250,000 distinct CDR3 sequences, around 10% seen once. CDR1 is LGHDT and CDR2 is YNNKEL in the germline V gene (reference sequence). The CDR3 length is 16 residues. V was clipped by 1 base and J by 2 bases; unmatched bases: 4. This sequence joins TRBV3-1 and TRBJ2-3; 9 positions agree with TRBD2. The TCR comes from a male donor with ankylosing spondylitis or in good health (not recorded which). Sequencing was done on a sample of blood, either unsorted or a sorted T cell fraction (not recorded which). The CDR3, as DNA: TGTGCCAGCAGCCAAGTTCTAGCGGGGCTCACAGATACGCAGTATTTT. Amino acids: CASSQVLAGLTDTQYF.